These 25 T cell receptor beta chains originate from one sample sequenced in a study of T-cell memory formation after mild COVID-19. TCRdb re-called the 5' RACE reads through MiXCR, storing one row per CDR3 protein. The repertoire holds roughly 610,000 distinct CDR3 sequences, with around 15% as singletons. The sample consisted of PBMCs or a T cell subset sorted from them (not recorded which). These receptors all come from an adult woman who had mild COVID-19 (a few samples of this study predate the infection). Cell type and time point are not known.

V is TRBV24-1 and J is TRBJ2-7, with 9 bases that match TRBD2. The CDR3 sequence is 17 residues long. Looked up from germline, CDR1 is KGHDR and CDR2 is SFDVKD. The V gene end was trimmed by 10 bases and the J gene end by 5 bases; junction bases not matched to a gene: 20. This CDR3 is CATRASALAGLIDEQYF. The DNA for the CDR3 is TGTGCCACTCGAGCATCTGCGCTAGCGGGATTGATCGACGAGCAGTACTTC.

This clonotype appeared a few times. V and J are TRBV5-1 and TRBJ1-2; D is unresolved. The V end was cut by 0 bases, the J end by 7 bases, with 19 bases between. Germline CDR1 reads SGHRS; CDR2 reads YFSETQ. The length of the CDR3 is 16 residues. The CDR3 DNA sequence: TGCGCCAGCAGCTTGGCCCCGCCGGGGTGGTTATCTGGCTACACCTTC. It yields the protein CASSLAPPGWLSGYTF.

This clonotype has ten or more counts. V and J are TRBV7-2 and TRBJ2-1, with D uncertain. The V gene lost 1 base and the J gene lost 9 bases, with 10 bases spanning the gap. The CDR3 contains 13 residues. Germline loops: CDR1 SGHTA, CDR2 FQGNSA. The CDR3 spells CASSLDRRGEQFF. CDR3 DNA sequence: TGTGCCAGCAGCTTAGACCGGCGTGGTGAGCAGTTCTTC.

The table lists this clonotype with many counts. The chain carries TRBV7-9 and TRBJ2-3, with D perhaps TRBD1 (6 bases). The V end lost 3 bases, the J end lost 1 base, and 14 bases lay between the germline ends. The CDR3 loop spans 16 amino acids. Per germline, CDR1 SEHNR and CDR2 FQNEAQ (reference sequence). Here the CDR3 DNA reads TGTGCCAGCAGCTTCATCCAGGGGCTAGGCACAGATACGCAGTATTTT. Protein: CASSFIQGLGTDTQYF.

The table lists this clonotype with a few counts. The rearrangement links TRBV24-1 to TRBJ2-1; D is unresolved. The CDR3 consists of 15 residues. Germline V gene sequence: CDR1 KGHDR, CDR2 SFDVKD. V was clipped by 8 bases and J by 7 bases, with 20 bases between them. The chain's CDR3 is CATKGGGDDVNEQFF. CDR3 sequence (DNA): TGTGCCACCAAAGGCGGCGGAGATGACGTGAATGAGCAGTTCTTC.

The chain links TRBV11-2 to TRBJ2-1; the match to TRBD1 covers 9 bases. The CDR3 is 15 amino acids. With V trimmed by 5 bases and J by 3 bases, 5 bases remained unmatched. Germline V gives CDR1 SGHAT, CDR2 FQNNGV. The CDR3 protein is CASSPGTGNYNEQFF. CDR3 DNA: TGTGCCAGCAGCCCCGGGACAGGGAACTACAATGAGCAGTTCTTC.

The V call is TRBV9, the J call TRBJ2-7, with a weak D call TRBD2 (5 bases). This CDR3 region has 14 residues. Per germline, CDR1 SGDLS and CDR2 YYNGEE. The V gene lost 3 bases and the J gene lost 7 bases, with 17 bases spanning the gap. The CDR3 sequence is CASSAGLEQGEQYF. The CDR3 DNA reads TGTGCCAGCAGCGCCGGACTGGAACAAGGAGAGCAGTACTTC.

This clonotype was observed a few times. The chain has TRBV20-1 and TRBJ2-1; 10 bases fit TRBD1. CDR1 DFQATT and CDR2 SNEGSKA come from the germline V gene (reference sequence). This CDR3 region has 15 residues. J gave up 6 bases and V 0 bases, and 5 bases lay outside the gene matches. The CDR3 region has the DNA TGCAGTGCTAGAGATCAGGGACAGGGGTTCAATGAGCAGTTCTTC. This gives the protein CSARDQGQGFNEQFF.

This clonotype has more than one count but fewer than ten. The rearrangement joins TRBV7-2 to TRBJ2-6; either TRBD1 or TRBD2 may fit D (6 bases each). The CDR3 totals 19 residues. Trimming removed 2 bases at V and 0 bases at J, with 17 bases between. CDR1 and CDR2 (germline): SGHTA, FQGNSA. CDR3 residues: CASSLKPGAKDSGANVLTF. CDR3 nucleotide sequence: TGTGCCAGCAGCTTAAAGCCGGGGGCCAAAGACTCTGGGGCCAACGTCCTGACTTTC.

The gene calls are TRBV7-6 and TRBJ2-7; 7 bases match TRBD2. The CDR3 is 15 amino acids. The germline V gene encodes CDR1 SGHVS and CDR2 FNYEAQ. The V segment lost 6 bases and the J segment 3 bases; nucleotides outside the gene matches: 11. The chain's CDR3 is CASSSRPGGSYEQYF. The CDR3 nucleotides are TGTGCCAGCAGTAGTAGACCGGGCGGGAGCTACGAGCAGTACTTC.

The gene calls are TRBV6-5 and TRBJ1-3; D is ambiguous. With 8 bases removed from V and 0 bases from J, the gap between germline ends came to 14 bases. Germline V gene lookup returns CDR1 MNHEY and CDR2 SVGAGI. The CDR3 covers 15 residues. CDR3 protein: CASRNAASSGNTIYF. Here the CDR3 DNA reads TGTGCCAGCCGGAATGCGGCAAGCTCTGGAAACACCATATATTTT.

The rearrangement links TRBV11-3 to TRBJ1-1; D not resolved. CDR1 and CDR2 (germline): SGHNT, YENEEA. CDR3 length equals 14 residues. The ends were cut back, 0 bases at V and 1 base at J, with 6 bases in the middle. In DNA form, the CDR3 reads TGTGCCAGCAGCTTAGATTTGGGGAACACTGAAGCTTTCTTT. It yields the protein CASSLDLGNTEAFF.

This clonotype was detected a few times. The chain links TRBV7-9 to TRBJ2-1; 8 positions match TRBD2. V shed 2 bases and J 3 bases; nucleotides not matched to a gene: 3. The CDR3 contains 15 residues. Germline loops: CDR1 SEHNR, CDR2 FQNEAQ (reference sequence). The CDR3 protein is CASSLLSGNYNEQFF. The DNA for the CDR3 is TGTGCCAGCAGCTTACTTAGCGGGAACTACAATGAGCAGTTCTTC.

This chain links TRBV7-2 with TRBJ2-7; D not resolved. Per the germline V gene, CDR1 is SGHTA and CDR2 is FQGNSA. Trimming cost V 4 bases and J 3 bases, with 13 bases left between them. This CDR3 spans 14 amino acids. CDR3 nucleotide sequence: TGTGCCAGCAGCTCACGGACCCTAGACTACGAGCAGTACTTC. Protein product: CASSSRTLDYEQYF.

This clonotype showed up many times. V usage is TRBV5-1 and J usage is TRBJ2-5, with D unresolved. Germline CDR1 is SGHRS and CDR2 is YFSETQ. Trimming took off 3 bases at V and 3 bases at J, with 18 bases between the two ends. There are 16 residues in the CDR3. Here the CDR3 reads CASSSDRKRREETQYF. CDR3 coding DNA: TGCGCCAGCAGCTCCGACCGAAAACGGAGAGAAGAGACCCAGTACTTC. Full variable domain (missing parts from reference TRBV5-1 and TRBJ2-5): KAGVTQTPRYLIKTRGQQVTLSCSPISGHRSVSWYQQTPGQGLQFLFEYFSETQRNKGNFPGRFSGRQFSNSRSEMNVSTLELGDSALYLCASSSDRKRREETQYFGPGTRLLVL.

The V and J genes are TRBV6-6 and TRBJ2-1; D is undetermined. Per germline, CDR1 MNHNY and CDR2 SVGAGI (reference sequence). This CDR3 has 15 amino acids. V lost 2 bases and J lost 6, with 14 bases in between. CDR3 amino acids: CASSYRAETVNEQFF. The CDR3 coding sequence is TGTGCCAGCAGTTACCGGGCCGAGACTGTCAATGAGCAGTTCTTC.

This sequence joins TRBV14 and TRBJ2-1; D is perhaps TRBD1 (5 bases). V shed 0 bases and J shed 4 bases, with 10 bases lying between them. The CDR3 consists of 15 residues. Germline-derived CDR1 and CDR2 are SGHDN and FVKESK. CDR3 loop: CASSQDWYRYNEQFF. CDR3 sequence (DNA): TGTGCCAGCAGCCAAGATTGGTACAGGTACAATGAGCAGTTCTTC.

There are a few counts of this clonotype. The chain carries TRBV4-1 and TRBJ1-2; a weak D match, TRBD1 (5 bases). This CDR3 comprises 15 residues. V lost 0 bases and J lost 4, with 12 bases in between. CDR1 is MGHRA, CDR2 YSYEKL, per germline. DNA for the CDR3: TGCGCCAGCAGCCAAGATGAGGGGTTGAGCTATGGCTACACCTTC. It translates to CASSQDEGLSYGYTF.

This clonotype was picked up a small number of times. The rearrangement links TRBV7-2 to TRBJ1-3, with D possibly matching TRBD1 (6 bases). Germline CDR1 and CDR2: SGHTA and FQGNSA. Between the trimmed V and J ends, which lost 1 base and 7 bases, there was a span of 11 bases. This CDR3 has 14 residues. The CDR3 DNA follows: TGTGCCAGCAGCTTAGTAAAGGGGGGGAACACCATATATTTT. Residues: CASSLVKGGNTIYF.

In its sample, this clonotype was seen many times. The chain combines TRBV12-3 or TRBV12-4 with TRBJ1-1; D ambiguous. This CDR3 has 12 residues. The V and J ends lost 3 bases and 6 bases respectively, with 8 bases between them. The CDR3: CASSFWGSEAFF. Written as DNA, the CDR3 is TGTGCCAGCAGTTTCTGGGGTTCTGAAGCTTTCTTT.

The DNA for the CDR3 is TGTGCCAGCAGCGCATCTAGGGGTGGGTGGCCCCAGCATTTT. Encoded protein: CASSASRGGWPQHF. The gene calls are TRBV7-2 and TRBJ1-5, with a tentative D call TRBD1 (5 bases). Germline V gene sequence: CDR1 SGHTA, CDR2 FQGNSA. The CDR3 is 14 residues long. Trimming removed 5 bases at V and 9 bases at J, with 17 bases between. The full variable domain, completed using reference TRBV7-2 and TRBJ1-5, is GAGVSQSPSNKVTEKGKDVELRCDPISGHTALYWYRQSLGQGLEFLIYFQGNSAPDKSGLPSDRFSAERTGGSVSTLTIQRTQQEDSAVYLCASSASRGGWPQHFGDGTRLSIL.

This clonotype was counted between two and nine times. The V and J genes are TRBV29-1 and TRBJ2-3; 7 positions agree with TRBD1. Germline V gives CDR1 SQVTM, CDR2 ANQGSEA. V lost 7 bases, J lost 1 base, and 2 bases stayed unmatched. This CDR3 has 12 residues. The CDR3 is CSADRGTDTQYF. The CDR3 DNA is TGCAGCGCCGACAGGGGCACAGATACGCAGTATTTT.

V usage is TRBV6-6 and J usage is TRBJ2-3, with TRBD2 identical over 7 bases. The germline gives CDR1 MNHNY, CDR2 SVGAGI (reference sequence). This CDR3 has 15 residues. After removal of 5 bases from V and 0 bases from J, the junction contained 5 bases not matched to a gene. CDR3 residues: CASSVAGFSTDTQYF. The CDR3 DNA follows: TGTGCCAGCAGTGTAGCGGGTTTTAGCACAGATACGCAGTATTTT.

In this sample, this clonotype turned up a few times. The CDR3 nucleotides read TGCGCCAGCAGCCGCCCCGGGACAGGGACATACAATGAGCAGTTCTTC. Protein product: CASSRPGTGTYNEQFF. The V gene is TRBV4-1, the J gene TRBJ2-1, with TRBD1 identical over 9 bases. CDR3 size: 16 residues. Germline CDR1 and CDR2: MGHRA and YSYEKL. Trimming took 4 bases from V and 4 from J; bases not matched to a gene: 8.

This clonotype was found a few times. The chain uses TRBV29-1 and TRBJ1-2; 8 nucleotides match TRBD1. From germline, CDR1 is SQVTM and CDR2 ANQGSEA. V lost 4 bases to trimming and J lost 7 bases; unmatched junction nucleotides: 8. The CDR3 contains 13 residues. CDR3 sequence: CSVVRTGYFGYTF. The CDR3 DNA is TGCAGCGTTGTCCGGACAGGGTATTTTGGCTACACCTTC.